The 2 T cell receptor beta chains below all came from one sample that was sequenced in a study of cytomegalovirus exposure and HLA in healthy donors. With 60 Vbeta and 13 Jbeta primers, the PCR was carried out. Here immunoSEQ multiplex PCR was the method, and the copy in TCRdb shows in-frame clones only, minus some. In the table there are roughly 100,000 clones, over 70% of which are singletons. The sequenced material came from PBMCs. These TCRs come from a man in his fifties in good health and CMV-seropositive.

In this sample, this clone turned up a few times. This rearrangement joins TRBV5-1 to TRBJ2-5; possible D gene TRBD1, 5 bases. Germline lookup yields CDR1 SGHRS and CDR2 YFSETQ. The CDR3 runs 13 residues. Trimming took 4 bases from V and 2 from J, leaving 9 bases between them. The CDR3 DNA is TGCGCCAGCAGCCGGACATATCAAGAGACCCAGTACTTC. Protein product: CASSRTYQETQYF.

The V call is TRBV6-5, the J call TRBJ2-3, with D maybe TRBD2 (6 bases). Trimming left V 8 bases short and J 1 base short, with 16 bases between. The CDR3 length is 15 residues. CDR1 and CDR2 (germline): MNHEY, SVGAGI. CDR3 sequence: CASQITGERTDTQYF. The CDR3 DNA reads TGTGCCAGCCAAATCACGGGGGAACGCACAGATACGCAGTATTTT.